The 13 T cell receptor beta chains listed next were all sequenced from one sample in a study of blood T cell repertoires in COVID-19 (dated by TCRdb to 2020 to 2022). Receptor libraries were prepared by the immunoSEQ multiplex PCR assay. TCRdb provides this immuneACCESS table in a form limited to in-frame rearrangements. Some clones are lacking; in checked studies, under half of them reflect an unresolved V gene, and why the rest are absent is not known. The sample profile shows about 40,000 clones; around 90% of them were found once. The ten most abundant clones make up approximately 10% of the sample. The sample taken for sequencing was peripheral blood. The receptors here all came from a woman of 80 years or more with active COVID-19.

The rearrangement joins TRBV19 to TRBJ2-4; perhaps TRBD1 as D (6 bases). The V end lost 4 bases, the J end lost 5 bases, and 15 bases lay between the germline ends. Per the germline V gene, CDR1 is LNHDA and CDR2 is SQIVND (reference sequence). The CDR3 has 15 amino acids. CDR3 sequence reads: CASSRGTGFQNIQYF. The CDR3 DNA reads TGTGCCAGTAGTAGGGGCACAGGGTTCCAAAACATTCAGTACTTC.

CDR3 sequence reads: CASSPPKQTSGGYEQYF. CDR3 nucleotide sequence: TGTGCCAGCTCACCACCGAAGCAGACTAGCGGGGGTTACGAGCAGTACTTC. The chain carries TRBV18 and TRBJ2-7, with 12 bases matching TRBD2. Trimming took 0 bases from V and 4 from J; bases not matched to a gene: 7. This CDR3 has 17 amino acids. Looked up from germline, CDR1 is KGHSH and CDR2 is LQKENI.

The V and J genes are TRBV29-1 and TRBJ1-4; a weak D match, TRBD1 (6 bases). CDR1 and CDR2 (germline): SQVTM, ANQGSEA. V lost 4 bases to trimming and J lost 0 bases, with 9 bases between them. The CDR3 totals 14 residues. In nucleotides, the CDR3 is TGCAGCGTTGTACAGGGAACAACTAATGAAAAACTGTTTTTT. It specifies CSVVQGTTNEKLFF.

This sequence joins TRBV5-6 and TRBJ2-1; TRBD2 might be the D (6 bases). V lost 2 bases and J lost 9, with 12 bases in between. The CDR3 covers 13 residues. Germline V gene data show CDR1 as SGHDT and CDR2 as YYEEEE. For the CDR3, the DNA is TGTGCCAGCAGCTTAGGCGCGGGGCGTGAGCAGTTCTTC. It codes for CASSLGAGREQFF.

The sample holds a few counts of this clone. The chain uses TRBV10-1 and TRBJ1-1; D is uncertain. The CDR3 covers 15 residues. The germline gives CDR1 WNHNN, CDR2 SYGVQD (reference sequence). V lost 0 bases to trimming and J lost 1 base, with 9 bases between them. The CDR3 spells CASSESRTENTEAFF. The CDR3 DNA sequence: TGCGCCAGCAGTGAGTCGAGGACTGAGAACACTGAAGCTTTCTTT.

This chain links TRBV11-1 with TRBJ2-3; 12 bases are a match to TRBD2. This CDR3 is 16 amino acids long. Germline CDR1 and CDR2: SGHAT and FQDESV (reference sequence). The trim removed 5 bases at V and 3 bases at J, leaving 6 bases unmatched. This CDR3 reads CASSILAGGQTDTQYF. CDR3 nucleotide sequence: TGTGCCAGCAGCATTCTAGCGGGGGGGCAGACAGATACGCAGTATTTT. The full variable domain, rest sourced from reference TRBV11-1 and TRBJ2-3, is EAEVAQSPRYKITEKSQAVAFWCDPISGHATLYWYRQILGQGPELLVQFQDESVVDDSQLPKDRFSAERLKGVDSTLKIQPAELGDSAMYLCASSILAGGQTDTQYFGPGTRLTVL.

Notes on this clone: Other DNA sequences in this sample translate to the same CDR3. This chain links TRBV24-1 with TRBJ2-7, with TRBD1 matching 9 bases. V gave up 2 bases and J gave up 3 bases; unmatched junction bases: 4. Germline V gives CDR1 KGHDR, CDR2 SFDVKD. The CDR3 is 15 amino acids. The chain's CDR3 is CATSDSGTGNYEQYF. The CDR3 region has the DNA TGTGCCACCAGTGATTCCGGGACAGGGAACTACGAGCAGTACTTC.

This rearrangement joins TRBV7-2 to TRBJ2-3, with 12 bases that match TRBD2. V was clipped by 4 bases and J by 4 bases; unmatched bases: 3. CDR3 length equals 15 residues. CDR1 and CDR2 (germline): SGHTA, FQGNSA. CDR3 DNA sequence: TGTGCCAGCAGCTGGACTAGCGGGGAGTCAGATACGCAGTATTTT. Translated: CASSWTSGESDTQYF.

This rearrangement joins TRBV18 to TRBJ2-3; 9 bases fit TRBD1. The junction had 4 bases not matched to a gene; V was cut back by 1 base and J by 2 bases. Germline CDR1 is KGHSH and CDR2 is LQKENI. The CDR3 totals 16 residues. CDR3 bases: TGTGCCAGCTCACCACTGGGACAGGGAGTCACAGATACGCAGTATTTT. It encodes CASSPLGQGVTDTQYF.

The chain is built from TRBV5-1 and TRBJ2-2; D is possibly TRBD1 (5 bases). V was pared by 2 bases and J by 4 bases, with 15 bases between. Germline loops: CDR1 SGHRS, CDR2 YFSETQ. This CDR3 has 16 residues. Here the CDR3 reads CASSLRQRQGTGELFF. As DNA, the CDR3 is TGCGCCAGCAGCTTAAGGCAACGTCAGGGCACCGGGGAGCTGTTTTTT.

This clone was observed a single time. V usage is TRBV11-3 and J usage is TRBJ2-5; 7 bases agree with TRBD1. V lost 4 bases and J lost 0; bases outside the gene matches: 5. The germline CDR1 and CDR2 sequences are SGHNT and YENEEA. This CDR3 contains 15 residues. The CDR3 sequence is CASSSGQVYQETQYF. The CDR3 DNA is TGTGCCAGCAGCTCTGGACAGGTGTACCAAGAGACCCAGTACTTC.

The chain links TRBV29-1 to TRBJ2-7; D might be TRBD1 (5 bases). Trimming shortened V by 6 bases and J by 4 bases, and 16 bases separated the two germline ends. CDR1 and CDR2 from the germline V gene are SQVTM and ANQGSEA. The CDR3 contains 13 residues. The CDR3 reads CSVQGLVGYEQYF. The CDR3 nucleotides are TGCAGCGTCCAGGGTTTAGTGGGATACGAGCAGTACTTC.

V and J are TRBV28 and TRBJ1-1, with a possible D match to TRBD1 (5 bases). CDR1 is MDHEN and CDR2 is SYDVKM in the germline V gene. V lost 3 bases and J lost 3, with 14 bases in between. This CDR3 is built from 15 residues. For the CDR3, the DNA is TGTGCCAGCAGTTTGGGTCAGGGAGGGGACACTGAAGCTTTCTTT. Protein product: CASSLGQGGDTEAFF. The variable domain in full, with the rest retrieved from reference TRBV28 and TRBJ1-1, is DVKVTQSSRYLVKRTGEKVFLECVQDMDHENMFWYRQDPGLGLRLIYFSYDVKMKEKGDIPEGYSVSREKKERFSLILESASTNQTSMYLCASSLGQGGDTEAFFGQGTRLTVV.